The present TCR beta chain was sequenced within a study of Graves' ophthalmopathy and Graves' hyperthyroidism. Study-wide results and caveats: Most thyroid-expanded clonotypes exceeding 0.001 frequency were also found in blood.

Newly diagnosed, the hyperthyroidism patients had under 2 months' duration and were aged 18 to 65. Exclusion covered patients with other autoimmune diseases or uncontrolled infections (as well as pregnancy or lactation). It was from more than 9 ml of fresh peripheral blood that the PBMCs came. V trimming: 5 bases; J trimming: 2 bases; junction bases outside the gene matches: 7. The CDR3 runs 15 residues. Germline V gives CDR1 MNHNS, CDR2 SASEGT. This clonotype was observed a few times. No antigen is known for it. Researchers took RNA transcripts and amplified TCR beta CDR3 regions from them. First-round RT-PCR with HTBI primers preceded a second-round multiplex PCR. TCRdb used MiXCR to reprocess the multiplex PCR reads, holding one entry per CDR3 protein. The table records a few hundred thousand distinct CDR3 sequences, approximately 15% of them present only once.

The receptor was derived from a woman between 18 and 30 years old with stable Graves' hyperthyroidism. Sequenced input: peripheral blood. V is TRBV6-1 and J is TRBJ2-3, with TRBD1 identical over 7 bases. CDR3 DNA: TGTGCCAGCAGTCGACAGGGTTTTTCCACAGATACGCAGTATTTT. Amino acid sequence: CASSRQGFSTDTQYF.